This entry describes one T cell receptor beta chain. CDR3 length: 14 amino acids. Germline CDR1 and CDR2: GTSNPN and SVGIG (reference sequence). V was trimmed by 4 bases and J by 3 bases, leaving 15 bases between them. The sample comes from a study of shared clonotypes between healthy human individuals. CD45RO negativity and positive selection for CCR7 defined naive CD8 cells, a population that excluded terminally differentiated effector memory CD45RA+ cells. TCRdb's copy holds only in-frame clones and misses some; the assay was immunoSEQ multiplex PCR. The data contain more than 2 million clones, 93% of them singletons.

This receptor was identified in a young man in good health. Some clones in this sample may be carry-over from other donors' samples. The sample comprised naive CD8+ T cells from PBMCs. The chain joins TRBV30 to TRBJ1-2; a weak D match, TRBD1 (5 bases). The chain's CDR3 is CAWTPRGGDYGYTF. In DNA, the CDR3 is TGTGCCTGGACCCCGAGGGGAGGGGACTATGGCTACACCTTC.